The TCR beta chain described here comes from a study of Graves' ophthalmopathy and Graves' hyperthyroidism. This clonotype was seen repeatedly, ten times or more. What it binds is unknown. Researchers took RNA transcripts and amplified TCR beta CDR3 regions from them. RT-PCR was first run with HTBI primers, then multiplex PCR in a second round. TCRdb independently ran MiXCR on the multiplex PCR reads; one entry per CDR3 protein. This sample has over a million distinct CDR3 sequences; about two fifths occur once, and the top ten carry over 8.5%. Germline V lookup: CDR1 LNHDA, CDR2 SQIVND (reference sequence). This CDR3 comprises 12 residues. V lost 3 bases and J 3 bases, leaving 3 bases between the germline ends. Study-level findings and limits: The blood repertoire also included most expanded thyroid clonotypes above 0.001 frequency.

Sequencing was performed on peripheral blood or thyroid tissue (not recorded which). This clonotype originated in an adult man with Graves' hyperthyroidism. This chain connects TRBV19 to TRBJ1-5, with D unclear. The chain's CDR3 is CASSMINQPQHF. In nucleotides, the CDR3 is TGTGCCAGTAGTATGATCAATCAGCCCCAGCATTTT.